This TCR beta chain was found in a study of STAT5B mutations in CD4+ large granular lymphocyte leukemia. Points from the study as a whole: CD4-sorted patient repertoires seemed more clonal than healthy CD4+ repertoires. Compared with healthy controls (2/35), patient top clones favored TRBV06 (8/27).

CDR3 length: 12 residues. V dropped 3 bases and J dropped 4 bases, with 6 bases sitting between them. Germline V gene sequence: CDR1 LNHDA, CDR2 SQIVND (reference sequence). Notes on this clone: Its antigen is still unknown.

The assay was immunoSEQ multiplex PCR, and TCRdb's table has in-frame clones only and misses some. Of approximately 30,000 clones listed, 65% to 80% are singletons. This TCR derives from a human donor in good health. The specimen sequenced was CD4+ T cells from blood buffy coats. The rearrangement links TRBV19 to TRBJ2-5; D might be TRBD2 (5 bases). The chain's CDR3 is CASSIRGETQYF. The CDR3 nucleotides read TGTGCCAGTAGTATCCGGGGAGAGACCCAGTACTTC.